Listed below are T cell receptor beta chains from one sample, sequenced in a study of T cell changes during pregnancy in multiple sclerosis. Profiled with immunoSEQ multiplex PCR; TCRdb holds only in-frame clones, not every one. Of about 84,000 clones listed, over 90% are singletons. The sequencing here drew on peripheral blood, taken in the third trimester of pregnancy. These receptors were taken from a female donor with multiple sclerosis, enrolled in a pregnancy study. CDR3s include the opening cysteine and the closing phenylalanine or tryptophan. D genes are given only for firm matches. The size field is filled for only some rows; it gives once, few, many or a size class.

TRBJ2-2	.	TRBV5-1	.	TGCGCCAGCAGCTTTTTGGCAGCCGGGGAGCTGTTTTTT	CASSFLAAGELFF
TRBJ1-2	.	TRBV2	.	TGTGCCAGCGGCCCGACAACAGGGCGGGGCTACACCTTC	CASGPTTGRGYTF
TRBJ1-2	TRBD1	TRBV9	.	TGTGCCAGCAGCGCAAACACCAGGGGGCGGCTGGATGGCTACACCTTC	CASSANTRGRLDGYTF
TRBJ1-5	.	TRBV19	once	TGTGCCAGTAGTAAATCGGACAATAATCAGCCCCAGCATTTT	CASSKSDNNQPQHF
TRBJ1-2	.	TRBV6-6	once	TGTGCCAGCAGTTACGGCCAGGCAAACTATGGCTACACCTTC	CASSYGQANYGYTF
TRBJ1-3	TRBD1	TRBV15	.	TGTGCCACCAGCAGACAAACAGGGGTGGGAAACACCATATATTTT	CATSRQTGVGNTIYF
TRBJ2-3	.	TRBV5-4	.	TGTGCCAGCAGCTTGGGTCCACAGCTTAGCACAGATACGCAGTATTTT	CASSLGPQLSTDTQYF
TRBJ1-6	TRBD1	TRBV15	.	TGTGCCACCAGCAGTCGGACCCGGGACAGAGATAATTCACCCCTCCACTTT	CATSSRTRDRDNSPLHF
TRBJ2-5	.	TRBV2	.	TGTGCCAGCAGGACAGTGTACCAAGAGACCCAGTACTTC	CASRTVYQETQYF
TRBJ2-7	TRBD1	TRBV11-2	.	TGTGCCAGCAGCTCTAGGACAGGTCCCTCCTACGAGCAGTACTTC	CASSSRTGPSYEQYF
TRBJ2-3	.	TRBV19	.	TGTGCCAGCGAACCCGGCGGCTCCCTGCAGGGGCTGCCGCAGTATTTT	CASEPGGSLQGLPQYF
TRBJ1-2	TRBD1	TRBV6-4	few	TGTGCCAGCAGTGACACGGGACAGGCCCTCTATGGCTACACCTTC	CASSDTGQALYGYTF
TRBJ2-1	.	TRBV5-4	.	TGTGCCAGCAGACTGGTGTCCGGAGATGACTATGAGCAGTTCTTC	CASRLVSGDDYEQFF
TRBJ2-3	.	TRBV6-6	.	TGTGCCAGCAGTCGCGGCGGGGTAAGCACAGATACGCAGTATTTT	CASSRGGVSTDTQYF
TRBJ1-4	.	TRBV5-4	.	TGTGCCAGCAGCTTGCAGGGGCCTAATGAAAAACTGTTTTTT	CASSLQGPNEKLFF
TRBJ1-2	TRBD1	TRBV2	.	TGTGCCATCAGGACAGGGGGTGGCTACACCTTC	CAIRTGGGYTF
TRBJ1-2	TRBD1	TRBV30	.	TGTGCCTGGAGTCCCGGACAGGGTGGCTACACCTTC	CAWSPGQGGYTF
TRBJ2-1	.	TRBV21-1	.	TGTGCCAGCAGCAGCTTGACTAGTAACGAGCAGTTCTTC	CASSSLTSNEQFF
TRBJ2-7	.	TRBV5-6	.	TGTGCCAGCAGCTTTCCGACAGCTAGCTACGAGCAGTACTTC	CASSFPTASYEQYF
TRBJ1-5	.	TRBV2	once	TGTGCCAGCAGTGAATGGGCAGGGGCCCGAAATCAGCCCCAGCATTTT	CASSEWAGARNQPQHF
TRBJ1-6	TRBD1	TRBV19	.	TGTGCCAGTCGACCTATGGACAGGGAGAATTCACCCCTCCACTTT	CASRPMDRENSPLHF
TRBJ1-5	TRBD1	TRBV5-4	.	TGTGCCAGCAGCATAGCCGGGACAGAGAATCAGCCCCAGCATTTT	CASSIAGTENQPQHF
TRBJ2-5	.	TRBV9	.	TGTGCCAGCAGCGTAGCTGGCGGAAGGGGCCAAGAGACCCAGTACTTC	CASSVAGGRGQETQYF
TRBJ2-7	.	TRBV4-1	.	TGCGCCAGCAGCCAAGGGTGGGCCGAATACGAGCAGTACTTC	CASSQGWAEYEQYF
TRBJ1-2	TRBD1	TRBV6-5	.	TGTGCCAGCAGTTACGGAGGGGGCTTCTATGGCTACACCTTC	CASSYGGGFYGYTF
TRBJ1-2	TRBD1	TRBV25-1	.	TGTGCCAGCACGGCCTCGGACAGGGGGATCGGTGGCTACACCTTC	CASTASDRGIGGYTF
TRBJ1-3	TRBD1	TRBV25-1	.	TGTGCCAGCAGTACCTACAGGGGCCCAGGAAACACCATATATTTT	CASSTYRGPGNTIYF
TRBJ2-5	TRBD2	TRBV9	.	TGTGCCAGCAGCTCCGGTCTAGCGGGAGAAGAGACCCAGTACTTC	CASSSGLAGEETQYF
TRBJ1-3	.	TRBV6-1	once	TGTGCCAGCAGTGAGACAGGACACTCTGGAAACACCATATATTTT	CASSETGHSGNTIYF
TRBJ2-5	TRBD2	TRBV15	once	TGTGCCACCAGCAGCGCACTAGCGGGGTTGGCCCAGTACTTC	CATSSALAGLAQYF
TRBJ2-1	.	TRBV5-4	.	TGTGCCAGCAGCAGGGACATTAGTCGTGTTGGTGAGCAGTTCTTC	CASSRDISRVGEQFF
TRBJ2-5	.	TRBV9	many	TGTGCCAGCAGCGTAGTTGGCCTAGCCCAAGAGACCCAGTACTTC	CASSVVGLAQETQYF
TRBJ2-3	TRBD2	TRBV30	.	TGTGCCTGGGACACCCTAGCGGGGAGCACAGATACGCAGTATTTT	CAWDTLAGSTDTQYF
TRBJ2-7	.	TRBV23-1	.	TGCGCCAGCAGTCACAGGGTATACGAGCAGTACTTC	CASSHRVYEQYF
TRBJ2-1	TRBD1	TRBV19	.	TGTGCCAGTTTATCAGGGGGCTTGAGTGAGCAGTTCTTC	CASLSGGLSEQFF
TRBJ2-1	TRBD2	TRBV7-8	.	TGTGCCAGCAGCTTAATAGCGGCTAGCGGGGGTTCTGGCAATGAGCAGTTCTTC	CASSLIAASGGSGNEQFF
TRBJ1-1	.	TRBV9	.	TGTGCCAGCAGCGAGTCTGGGCGCACTGAAGCTTTCTTT	CASSESGRTEAFF
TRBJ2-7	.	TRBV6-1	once	TGTGCCAGCAGTGAAGCGGGAGATTACGAGCAGTACTTC	CASSEAGDYEQYF
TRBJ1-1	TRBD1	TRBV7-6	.	TGTGCCAGCAGCCCAACAGGGGCGGGCGCCACTGAAGCTTTCTTT	CASSPTGAGATEAFF